This T cell receptor (beta chain) emerged from a study of molecular identifiers for immune sequencing clone quantification. V dropped 6 bases and J dropped 6; count of bases not matched to a gene: 6. The length of the CDR3 is 14 residues. Germline-derived CDR1 and CDR2 are MNHEY and SVGEGT. TCRdb re-called the PCR reads through MiXCR, storing one row per CDR3 protein. The sample records 70,000 to 90,000 distinct CDR3 sequences, roughly a fifth being singletons. This clonotype was found many times. The sequence came from a human donor in good health. Some libraries in this study had Jurkat cell RNA spiked in. Sequenced material: naive CD8+ T cells from blood, with Jurkat cell RNA spiked in. Subset noted: FACS-sorted CD8+CD4-CCR7+CD45RA+ naive T cells. The chain employs TRBV6-2 or TRBV6-3 and TRBJ2-3; TRBD1 agrees at 10 bases. The CDR3 protein is CASSGDRGLDTQYF. As DNA, the CDR3 is TGTGCCAGCAGCGGAGACAGGGGGCTGGATACGCAGTATTTT.